This is a list of T cell receptor gamma chains from one sample in a study of Vδ1+ human thymocytes. TCRdb re-called the multiplex PCR reads with CATT. The table records about 36,000 gamma-chain clones, 20% of them present only once. The sequenced sample was Vdelta1+ gamma-delta thymocytes from the thymus. These receptor sequences come from a girl under three years old who had congenital heart surgery. CDR3s leave out the opening cysteine and the closing phenylalanine or tryptophan. Fields, in order: J gene, V gene, CDR3 protein.

J: TRGJ1/TRGJ2
V: TRGV8
CDR3: ATWDRRIYYKQL

J: TRGJ1/TRGJ2
V: TRGV4
CDR3: ATWDAPFYYKIL

J: TRGJ1/TRGJ2
V: TRGV2
CDR3: ATWDGKL

J: TRGJ1/TRGJ2
V: TRGV3
CDR3: ATWDSSFYYKKL

J: TRGJP2
V: TRGV4
CDR3: ATWGWSDWIKT

J: TRGJ1/TRGJ2
V: TRGV3
CDR3: ATWDRRRNEKL

J: TRGJ1/TRGJ2
V: TRGV2
CDR3: ATWDGQL

J: TRGJ1/TRGJ2
V: TRGV2
CDR3: ATWDPYYYKKL

J: TRGJ1/TRGJ2
V: TRGV4
CDR3: ATWDGTTNYYKKL

J: TRGJ1/TRGJ2
V: TRGV8
CDR3: ATWDFLYDKKL

J: TRGJ1/TRGJ2
V: TRGV2
CDR3: ATWEWYYKKL

J: TRGJ1/TRGJ2
V: TRGV3
CDR3: ATWDRPCLL

J: TRGJ1/TRGJ2
V: TRGV2
CDR3: ATWDGRQNYKKL

J: TRGJP2
V: TRGV8
CDR3: ATWDIASDWIKT

J: TRGJ1/TRGJ2
V: TRGV3
CDR3: ATWVTRYYKKL

J: TRGJ1/TRGJ2
V: TRGV8
CDR3: ATWERVYYKKL

J: TRGJ1/TRGJ2
V: TRGV3
CDR3: ATWDRPMKDEKL

J: TRGJP1
V: TRGV8
CDR3: ATWDSSPTTGWFEI

J: TRGJ1/TRGJ2
V: TRGV3
CDR3: ATWDRPGKKL

J: TRGJ1/TRGJ2
V: TRGV2
CDR3: ATWDGLRGHKKL

J: TRGJ1/TRGJ2
V: TRGV2
CDR3: ATWDGPLQKL

J: TRGJ1/TRGJ2
V: TRGV4
CDR3: ATWDEPYYKKL

J: TRGJ1/TRGJ2
V: TRGV3
CDR3: ATWDRSVNYYKKL

J: TRGJ1/TRGJ2
V: TRGV3
CDR3: ATWDGAYYKKL

J: TRGJ1/TRGJ2
V: TRGV2
CDR3: ATWDAPSYKKL

J: TRGJ1/TRGJ2
V: TRGV4
CDR3: ATWDASAKKL

J: TRGJ1/TRGJ2
V: TRGV2
CDR3: ATWGGDKKL

J: TRGJ1/TRGJ2
V: TRGV9
CDR3: ALWETGKKL

J: TRGJ1/TRGJ2
V: TRGV9
CDR3: ALWEAPDYYKKL

J: TRGJ1/TRGJ2
V: TRGV8
CDR3: ATWELTNYKKL

J: TRGJ1/TRGJ2
V: TRGV2
CDR3: ATWDGNPNYYKKL

J: TRGJ1/TRGJ2
V: TRGV2
CDR3: ATWDGHGRKL

J: TRGJ1/TRGJ2
V: TRGV8
CDR3: ATWDRCYKKL

J: TRGJP2
V: TRGV8
CDR3: ATWDSDLTIKT

J: TRGJP2
V: TRGV3
CDR3: ATWGRRSSDWIKT

J: TRGJ1/TRGJ2
V: TRGV9
CDR3: ALWEPANYYKKL

J: TRGJ1/TRGJ2
V: TRGV2
CDR3: ATWDGTNKKL

J: TRGJP2
V: TRGV2
CDR3: ATWDGRKWEVRKSSDWIKT

J: TRGJ1/TRGJ2
V: TRGV2
CDR3: ATWDGRKNYKKL

J: TRGJP2
V: TRGV2
CDR3: ATWERKLSSDWIKT

J: TRGJ1/TRGJ2
V: TRGV8
CDR3: ATWDSSSGEKL

J: TRGJP2
V: TRGV8
CDR3: ATWEASSDWIKT

J: TRGJ1/TRGJ2
V: TRGV4
CDR3: ATWDARLKL

J: TRGJ1/TRGJ2
V: TRGV3
CDR3: ATWDRPTDYKKL

J: TRGJ1/TRGJ2
V: TRGV2
CDR3: ATWDGRQIYKKL

J: TRGJ1/TRGJ2
V: TRGV5
CDR3: ATWRYSRGYYKKL

J: TRGJ1/TRGJ2
V: TRGV9
CDR3: ALWEVRAGYYKKL

J: TRGJ1/TRGJ2
V: TRGV3
CDR3: ATWGRNKKL

J: TRGJ1/TRGJ2
V: TRGV3
CDR3: ATWVALKKL

J: TRGJ1/TRGJ2
V: TRGV9
CDR3: ALWETSPTGYYKKL

J: TRGJ1/TRGJ2
V: TRGV9
CDR3: ALWEVRRGGKKL

J: TRGJ1/TRGJ2
V: TRGV8
CDR3: ATWDAFYYKKL

J: TRGJ1/TRGJ2
V: TRGV3
CDR3: ATWDPPPHYYKKL